This T cell receptor (beta chain) was recorded in a study of siplizumab effects on memory and regulatory T cells. The method was immunoSEQ multiplex PCR; TCRdb's version includes in-frame clones alone and lacks a portion of them. Of some 100,000 clones in the sample, approximately 96% were seen once. The ends lost 4 bases at V and 5 bases at J; junction bases unmatched: 8. This CDR3 has 15 residues. Germline V CDR1 and CDR2: SGHKS, YYEKEE (reference sequence). The chain is built from TRBV5-5 and TRBJ2-1, with 8 bases matching TRBD1. What was sequenced was naive CD4+ T cells sorted from blood. The source is a human donor in good health. CDR3 sequence reads: CASSPPGQANNEQFF. The CDR3 region has the DNA TGTGCCAGCAGCCCGCCGGGACAGGCGAACAATGAGCAGTTCTTC.